This T cell receptor (beta chain) appears in the sequencing data of a study of long-term antiretroviral therapy in people with HIV. CDR3 length: 13 amino acids. Trimming shortened V by 3 bases and J by 1 base, and 7 bases separated the two germline ends. The germline V gene has CDR1 MNHEY and CDR2 SMNVEV (reference sequence). A v3.0 immunoSEQ assay was performed at survey level. This table comes from immunoSEQ multiplex PCR, and its TCRdb copy is limited to in-frame clones, with some not included. Here the sample spans some 17,000 clones, roughly 80% being singletons. The source was unsorted PBMCs, collected 0.1 years after starting antiretroviral therapy. The V gene is TRBV27, the J gene TRBJ2-7; D uncertain. The clonotype originates from a man younger than 35 with HIV. The CDR3 region is CASSLGLSYEQYF. Here the CDR3 DNA reads TGTGCCAGCAGTTTGGGCTTGTCCTACGAGCAGTACTTC.